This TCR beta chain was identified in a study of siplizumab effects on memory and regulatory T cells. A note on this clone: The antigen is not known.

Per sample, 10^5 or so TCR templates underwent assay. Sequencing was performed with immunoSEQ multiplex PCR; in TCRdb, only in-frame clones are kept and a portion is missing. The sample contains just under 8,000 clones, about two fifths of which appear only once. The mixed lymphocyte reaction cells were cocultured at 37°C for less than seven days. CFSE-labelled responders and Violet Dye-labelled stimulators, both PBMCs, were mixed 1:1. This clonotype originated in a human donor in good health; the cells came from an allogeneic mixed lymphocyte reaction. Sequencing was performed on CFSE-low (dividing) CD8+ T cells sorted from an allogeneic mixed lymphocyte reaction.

The CDR3 nucleotides read TGTGCCAGCAGCGTAGCCAGCGGGAGGGCCTACGAGCAGTACTTC. Amino acid sequence: CASSVASGRAYEQYF. J is TRBJ2-7 and V is TRBV9; 10 bases align to TRBD2. CDR1 SGDLS and CDR2 YYNGEE come from the germline V gene. The CDR3 length is 15 residues. The V gene end was trimmed by 0 bases and the J gene end by 2 bases; junction bases not matched to a gene: 2. Full variable domain (outside the CDR3, taken from reference TRBV9 and TRBJ2-7): DSGVTQTPKHLITATGQRVTLRCSPRSGDLSVYWYQQSLDQGLQFLIQYYNGEERAKGNILERFSAQQFPDLHSELNLSSLELGDSALYFCASSVASGRAYEQYFGPGTRLTVT.